In this sample, the clone carrying this T cell receptor (beta chain) turned up many times. Hyperthyroidism patients, aged 18 to 65, were newly diagnosed, under 2 months' duration. These data come from a study of Graves' ophthalmopathy and Graves' hyperthyroidism. The wider study: Where ophthalmopathy was absent within 18 months of follow-up, hyperthyroidism was stable.

This CDR3 is built from 17 residues. With 3 bases removed from V and 1 base from J, the gap between germline ends came to 20 bases. Germline V lookup: CDR1 SGHRS, CDR2 YFSETQ. TCR beta CDR3 amplification used RNA transcripts. RT-PCR in the first round used HTBI primers; a second-round multiplex PCR followed. Each CDR3 protein is one row after TCRdb ran MiXCR on the multiplex PCR reads. The sample includes over a million distinct CDR3 sequences, about 38% of them seen just once. The chain carries TRBV5-1 and TRBJ2-7; possible D gene TRBD1, 5 bases. This TCR was recovered from an adult man with Graves' hyperthyroidism. Sequencing input: peripheral blood or thyroid tissue (not recorded which). CDR3 DNA sequence: TGCGCCAGCAGCTGGCGACCCCAGGGAAAGCAGTCCTACGAGCAGTACTTC. Translated, it gives CASSWRPQGKQSYEQYF.